The TCR beta chain described here comes from a study of T cell responses to AZD1222 COVID-19 vaccine (dated by TCRdb to the early 2020s). In terms of the full investigation: AZD1222 recipients with second doses at about 4 weeks or about 12 weeks were pooled, because spike-specific TCR depth and breadth did not differ between schedules. A total of 233 trial participants underwent TCR sequencing, of whom more than 200 had received two doses of AZD1222 and around 25 had received two doses of the MenACWY control vaccine. Enrollment into the trials was organized by age into subgroups of 18-55, 56-69 and 70-plus years, and those subgroups contained approximately 150, 30 and 60 TCR-sequenced participants, respectively.

Of note for this clone: Its antigen specificity is not known. Base qualities are not provided; no much larger clone lies one nucleotide away.

The CDR3 regions of human TCRbeta chains were subjected to immunosequencing. Concerning the study's data processing: TCRs in the repertoires were matched against a reference library of SARS-CoV-2-specific TCRs that had been generated with the MIRA antigen-specificity platform. Breadth meant the fraction of unique TCRs that were SARS-CoV-2-associated, whereas depth meant the fraction of total T cells that were SARS-CoV-2-associated. Using the MIRA data, each spike-specific TCR was mapped to the spike region that the TCR reacts to and placed in a CD4 or CD8 class. Log10-transformed breadth and depth values were compared by one-way ANOVA with Sidak's multiple comparisons tests. TCRdb stores this immuneACCESS table with in-frame sequences only. Part of the clones is absent; in the studies checked, under half of the shortfall reflects unresolved V genes, and no reason is known for the rest. V and J calls and clone size are those listed in that table; D and trimming were worked out from the DNA. A total of 120,000 or so clones appear in this sample, approximately 92% of them only once. The ten biggest clones cover approximately 1% of the sample.

Reading the label with the study, this specimen's time point is: baseline before first vaccination. Samples from vaccinated people were obtained from the UK trials COV001 and COV002, which included a single-blind randomized controlled phase 2/3 trial of AZD1222 (ChAdOx1 nCoV-19) in healthy adults. Trial participant PBMC samples were collected at day 0 and day 28 after the second dose for TCRbeta chain sequencing. Results the study describes overall, beyond this receptor: Most participants were white British and females outnumbered males, and the authors suggested that clonal diversity may have been underestimated. Epitopes outside the regions mutated in the B.1.351 and B.1.1.7 variants were reportedly recognized by nearly half of the unique spike-specific TCRs. The 56-69-year group was small, and its depth increase did not reach significance, likely because of low power. The vaccine-associated CD4 TCRs covered the entire spike protein, and the dominant responses fell in regions 160-218 and 743-854. Because no day 14 peak-response samples were available, the repertoires could be characterized only after the peak T cell response. Conclusions about previously exposed vaccinees were limited because only a handful of AZD1222 recipients were SARS-CoV-2 seropositive at baseline. After two AZD1222 doses, spike-specific TCR breadth and depth were significantly higher than at day 0 and than in MenACWY recipients.

The material was peripheral blood, obtained on day 0 of AZD1222 vaccination. The sequence was obtained from an adult in good health.

CDR3 region: CASSLRTSGSGSNEQFF. The nucleotide sequence reads as follows: TGTGCCAGCAGCTTACGGACTAGCGGGAGTGGGTCGAATGAGCAGTTCTTC. The chain is made from TRBV13 and TRBJ2-1, and 13 junctional nucleotides match TRBD2. The germline V gene (reference sequence) specifies PRHDT as CDR1 and FYEKMQ as CDR2. From the cysteine up to the phenylalanine, the CDR3 has a length of 17 residues. The entry retains the CDR3 DNA only, 51 bases that are in frame from base 1. Trimming takes 2 bases off V and 7 bases off J; junction bases not matched to a gene: 8.